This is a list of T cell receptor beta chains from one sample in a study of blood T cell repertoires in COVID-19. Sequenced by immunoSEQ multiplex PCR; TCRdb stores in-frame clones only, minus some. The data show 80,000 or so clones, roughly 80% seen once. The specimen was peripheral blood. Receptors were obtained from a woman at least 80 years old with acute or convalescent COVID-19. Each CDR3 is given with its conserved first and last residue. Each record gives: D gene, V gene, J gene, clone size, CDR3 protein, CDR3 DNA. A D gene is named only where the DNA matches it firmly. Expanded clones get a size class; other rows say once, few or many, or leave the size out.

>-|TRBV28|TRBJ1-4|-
CASSPAQGGEKLFF
TGTGCCAGCAGTCCCGCCCAGGGCGGAGAAAAACTGTTTTTT
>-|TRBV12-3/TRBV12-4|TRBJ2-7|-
CASRDTDSYEQYF
TGTGCCAGCAGAGATACAGATTCCTACGAGCAGTACTTC
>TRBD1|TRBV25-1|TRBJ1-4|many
CASSAGGTNEKLFF
TGTGCCAGCAGTGCAGGGGGGACTAATGAAAAACTGTTTTTT
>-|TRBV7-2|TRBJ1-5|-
CASSLQGNQPQHF
TGTGCCAGCAGCTTACAGGGTAATCAGCCCCAGCATTTT
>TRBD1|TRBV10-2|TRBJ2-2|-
CASRDRGAGELFF
TGCGCCAGCAGGGACAGGGGCGCCGGGGAGCTGTTTTTT
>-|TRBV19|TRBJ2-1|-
CASSIVPGEQFF
TGTGCCAGTAGTATAGTTCCCGGGGAGCAGTTCTTC
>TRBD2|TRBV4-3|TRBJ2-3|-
CASSQAHVSGGPYTDTQYF
TGCGCCAGCAGCCAAGCGCACGTTAGCGGGGGGCCGTACACAGATACGCAGTATTTT
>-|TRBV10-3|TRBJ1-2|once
CAISDRTSNYGYTF
TGTGCCATCAGTGATCGGACATCCAACTATGGCTACACCTTC
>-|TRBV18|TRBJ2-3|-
CASSPLAGGFTDTQYF
TGTGCCAGCTCACCATTGGCAGGGGGGTTCACAGATACGCAGTATTTT
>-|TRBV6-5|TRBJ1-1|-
CASSYSLPGTIPEAFF
TGTGCCAGCAGTTACTCATTGCCGGGTACGATTCCTGAAGCTTTCTTT
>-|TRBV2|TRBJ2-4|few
CASSEQGAQNIQYF
TGTGCCAGCAGTGAACAGGGCGCCCAAAACATTCAGTACTTC
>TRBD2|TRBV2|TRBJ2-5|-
CATSMQMGGETQYF
TGTGCTACCAGCATGCAGATGGGGGGGGAGACCCAGTACTTC
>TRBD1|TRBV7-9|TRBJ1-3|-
CASSPGQLQGNTIYF
TGTGCCAGCAGCCCGGGACAGCTTCAAGGAAACACCATATATTTT
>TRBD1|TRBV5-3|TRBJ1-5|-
CARSWLPPFRTGSNQPQHF
TGTGCCAGAAGCTGGCTTCCTCCATTTCGGACAGGGTCCAATCAGCCCCAGCATTTT
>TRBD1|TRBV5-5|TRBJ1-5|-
CASSSQGGRSQPQHF
TGTGCCAGCAGCTCACAGGGGGGTAGAAGTCAGCCCCAGCATTTT
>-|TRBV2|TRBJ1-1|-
CARDSGYTEAFF
TGTGCCAGGGACTCTGGGTACACTGAAGCTTTCTTT
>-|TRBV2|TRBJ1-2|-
CASSEDRTEWGYGYTF
TGTGCCAGCAGTGAAGACAGGACAGAATGGGGCTATGGCTACACCTTC
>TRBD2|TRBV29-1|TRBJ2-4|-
CSVEARIGGNIQYF
TGCAGCGTTGAAGCACGGATCGGGGGGAACATTCAGTACTTC
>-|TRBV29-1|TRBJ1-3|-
CSVVGLGLSGNTIYF
TGCAGCGTTGTCGGTTTGGGACTCTCTGGAAACACCATATATTTT
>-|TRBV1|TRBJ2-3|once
CTSSSDLIPSGGGPDTQYF
TGCACCAGCAGCTCCGACCTCATCCCAAGCGGGGGCGGGCCAGATACGCAGTATTTT
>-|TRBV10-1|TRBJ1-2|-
CASKRQFPYGYTF
TGCGCCAGTAAACGACAGTTCCCCTATGGCTACACCTTC
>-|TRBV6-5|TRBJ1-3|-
CASRATGSGNTIYF
TGTGCCAGCAGGGCTACAGGATCTGGAAACACCATATATTTT
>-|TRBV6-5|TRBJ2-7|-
CASSYSDSNYEQYF
TGTGCCAGCAGTTACTCTGACAGCAACTACGAGCAGTACTTC
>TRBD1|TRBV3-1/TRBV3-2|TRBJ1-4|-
CASSQDRGDRGDTNEKLFF
TGTGCCAGCAGCCAAGATCGGGGGGACAGGGGCGATACTAATGAAAAACTGTTTTTT
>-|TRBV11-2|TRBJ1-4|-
CASSFGGVFGEKLFF
TGTGCCAGCAGCTTTGGGGGGGTGTTTGGTGAAAAACTGTTTTTT
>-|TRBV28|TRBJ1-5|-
CASSSQYQPQHF
TGTGCCAGCAGTTCCCAATATCAGCCCCAGCATTTT
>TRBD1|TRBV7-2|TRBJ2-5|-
CASSLDRGREETQYF
TGTGCCAGCAGCTTAGACAGGGGGCGGGAGGAGACCCAGTACTTC
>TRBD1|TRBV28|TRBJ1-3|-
CASSSQGAQDTIYF
TGTGCCAGCAGCTCTCAGGGGGCTCAGGACACCATATATTTT
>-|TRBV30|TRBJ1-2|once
CAWMTANYGYTF
TGTGCCTGGATGACAGCTAACTATGGCTACACCTTC
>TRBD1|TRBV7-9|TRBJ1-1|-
CASSPGSGQADTEAFF
TGTGCCAGCAGTCCAGGTTCAGGACAGGCGGACACTGAAGCTTTCTTT
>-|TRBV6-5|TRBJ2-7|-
CASSYSSTIRYEQYF
TGTGCCAGCAGTTACTCGAGCACGATCCGCTACGAGCAGTACTTC